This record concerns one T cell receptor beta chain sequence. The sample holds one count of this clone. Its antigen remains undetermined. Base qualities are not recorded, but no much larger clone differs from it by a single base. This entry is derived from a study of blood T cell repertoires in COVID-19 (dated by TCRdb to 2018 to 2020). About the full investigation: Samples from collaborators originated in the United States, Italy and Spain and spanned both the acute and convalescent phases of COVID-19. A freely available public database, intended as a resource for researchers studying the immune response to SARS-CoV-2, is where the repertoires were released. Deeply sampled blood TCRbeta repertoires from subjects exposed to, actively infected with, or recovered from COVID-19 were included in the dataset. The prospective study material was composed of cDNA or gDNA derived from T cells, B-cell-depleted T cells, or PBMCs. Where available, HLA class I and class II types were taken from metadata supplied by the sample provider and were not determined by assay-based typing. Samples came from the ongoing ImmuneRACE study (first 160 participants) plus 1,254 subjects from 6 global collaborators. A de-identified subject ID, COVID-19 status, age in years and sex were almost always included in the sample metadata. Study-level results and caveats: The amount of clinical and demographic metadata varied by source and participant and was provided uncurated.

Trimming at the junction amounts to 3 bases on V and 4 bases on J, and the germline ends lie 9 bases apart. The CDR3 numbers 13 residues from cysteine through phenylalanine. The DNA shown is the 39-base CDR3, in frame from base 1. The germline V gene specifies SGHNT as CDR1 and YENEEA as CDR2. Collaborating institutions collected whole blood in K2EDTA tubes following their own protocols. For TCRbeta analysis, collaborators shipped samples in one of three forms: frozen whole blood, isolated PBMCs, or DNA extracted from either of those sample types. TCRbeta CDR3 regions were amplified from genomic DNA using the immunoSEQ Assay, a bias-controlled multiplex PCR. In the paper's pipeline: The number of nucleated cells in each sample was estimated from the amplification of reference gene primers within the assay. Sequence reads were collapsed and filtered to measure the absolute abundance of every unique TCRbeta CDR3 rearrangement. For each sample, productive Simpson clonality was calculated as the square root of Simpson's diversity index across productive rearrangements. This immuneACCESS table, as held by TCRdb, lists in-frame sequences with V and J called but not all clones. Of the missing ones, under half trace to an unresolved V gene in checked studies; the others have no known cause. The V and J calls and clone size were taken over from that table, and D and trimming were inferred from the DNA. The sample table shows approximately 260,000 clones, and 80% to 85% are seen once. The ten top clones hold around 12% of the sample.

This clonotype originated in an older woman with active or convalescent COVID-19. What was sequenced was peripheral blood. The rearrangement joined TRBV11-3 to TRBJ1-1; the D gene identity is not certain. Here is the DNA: TGTGCCAGCAGCTTGAGCAGCGCCACTGAAGCTTTCTTT. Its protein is CASSLSSATEAFF.